These T cell receptor beta chains were read from a single sample in a study of CD8 T cells in ankylosing spondylitis. TCRdb reprocessed the 5' RACE reads with MiXCR, giving one entry per CDR3 protein. The sample includes roughly 130,000 distinct CDR3 sequences, around 7% of them seen just once. Sequenced material: blood, either unsorted or a sorted T cell fraction (not recorded which). The receptors were sampled from a male donor with ankylosing spondylitis or in good health (not recorded which). CDR3s include the opening cysteine and the closing phenylalanine or tryptophan. Each record gives: clone size, CDR3 length, J gene, V gene, D gene, CDR3 DNA, CDR3 protein. A D gene is named only where the DNA matches it firmly. The size entry is marked missing in some rows and otherwise reads once, few, many or a size class.

clone size: few; CDR3 length: 14; J gene: TRBJ2-7; V gene: TRBV30; D gene: -; CDR3 DNA: TGTGCCTGGAGTGTTCTCAGTCAAGGCTACGAGCAGTACTTC; CDR3 protein: CAWSVLSQGYEQYF
clone size: many; CDR3 length: 15; J gene: TRBJ2-5; V gene: TRBV20-1; D gene: -; CDR3 DNA: TGCAGTGCTGACGGTCAGAGGGCTCATCAAGAGACCCAGTACTTC; CDR3 protein: CSADGQRAHQETQYF
clone size: many; CDR3 length: 16; J gene: TRBJ2-3; V gene: TRBV5-1; D gene: TRBD2; CDR3 DNA: TGCGCCAGCAGACTGGGGCCTAGCGGGGGCGTGAATACGCAGTATTTT; CDR3 protein: CASRLGPSGGVNTQYF
clone size: few; CDR3 length: 16; J gene: TRBJ1-2; V gene: TRBV4-1; D gene: -; CDR3 DNA: TGCGCCAGCAGCCCCCTGATGCAGGTTGAGCGTCATGGCTACACCTTC; CDR3 protein: CASSPLMQVERHGYTF
clone size: many; CDR3 length: 12; J gene: TRBJ2-1; V gene: TRBV2; D gene: -; CDR3 DNA: TGTGCCAGTAAAAACAGGGTGGGCGAGCAGTTCTTC; CDR3 protein: CASKNRVGEQFF
clone size: many; CDR3 length: 11; J gene: TRBJ2-3; V gene: TRBV5-1; D gene: -; CDR3 DNA: TGCGCCAGCAGCGACACAGATACGCAGTATTTT; CDR3 protein: CASSDTDTQYF
clone size: many; CDR3 length: 19; J gene: TRBJ1-1; V gene: TRBV3-1; D gene: TRBD1; CDR3 DNA: TGTGCCAGCAGCCAAGGTATTGGAGCGAGACAGGGGAAGAACACTGAAGCTTTCTTT; CDR3 protein: CASSQGIGARQGKNTEAFF
clone size: many; CDR3 length: 14; J gene: TRBJ2-1; V gene: TRBV20-1; D gene: TRBD2; CDR3 DNA: TGCAGTGCTAGAGATCGGGGAGGGAGGGATGAGCAGTTCTTC; CDR3 protein: CSARDRGGRDEQFF
clone size: many; CDR3 length: 16; J gene: TRBJ2-1; V gene: TRBV28; D gene: TRBD1; CDR3 DNA: TGTGCCAGCAGTTCTTATAGCGCTCCGGGACAGGGGGATCGGTTCTTC; CDR3 protein: CASSSYSAPGQGDRFF
clone size: many; CDR3 length: 13; J gene: TRBJ2-1; V gene: TRBV7-2; D gene: -; CDR3 DNA: TGTGCCAGCAGCTTAGGGATGCACTCTGAGCAGTTCTTC; CDR3 protein: CASSLGMHSEQFF
clone size: many; CDR3 length: 15; J gene: TRBJ1-1; V gene: TRBV7-2; D gene: -; CDR3 DNA: TGTGCCAGCAGCCCCGGACAGCTGGTGGACACTGAAGCTTTCTTT; CDR3 protein: CASSPGQLVDTEAFF
clone size: few; CDR3 length: 12; J gene: TRBJ1-2; V gene: TRBV30; D gene: -; CDR3 DNA: TGTGCCTGGAGTGCGACAATCTATGGCTACACCTTC; CDR3 protein: CAWSATIYGYTF
clone size: many; CDR3 length: 15; J gene: TRBJ2-3; V gene: TRBV27; D gene: TRBD2; CDR3 DNA: TGTGCCAGCAGTTTCAGCGGGGGCGGGACAGATACGCAGTATTTT; CDR3 protein: CASSFSGGGTDTQYF
clone size: many; CDR3 length: 14; J gene: TRBJ1-1; V gene: TRBV20-1; D gene: TRBD1; CDR3 DNA: TGCAGTGCCCCAAGACAGGGAGCAGGCACTGAAGCTTTCTTT; CDR3 protein: CSAPRQGAGTEAFF
clone size: -; CDR3 length: 14; J gene: TRBJ2-7; V gene: TRBV30; D gene: TRBD2; CDR3 DNA: TGTGCCGGGATAGGAGGGACTAGCCCCTACGAGCAGTACTTC; CDR3 protein: CAGIGGTSPYEQYF
clone size: many; CDR3 length: 19; J gene: TRBJ2-2; V gene: TRBV20-1; D gene: TRBD2; CDR3 DNA: TGCAGTGCTAGAGATCTCGGACTAGCGGGGGGGCCATACACCGGGGAGCTGTTTTTT; CDR3 protein: CSARDLGLAGGPYTGELFF
clone size: many; CDR3 length: 15; J gene: TRBJ2-1; V gene: TRBV3-1; D gene: -; CDR3 DNA: TGTGCCAGCAGCCTAGCAGGGGGGGCGGGGAATGAGCAGTTCTTC; CDR3 protein: CASSLAGGAGNEQFF
clone size: many; CDR3 length: 15; J gene: TRBJ2-3; V gene: TRBV7-9; D gene: -; CDR3 DNA: TGTGCCAGCAGCCGAGGGGGTCAGTTTACAGATACGCAGTATTTT; CDR3 protein: CASSRGGQFTDTQYF
clone size: many; CDR3 length: 17; J gene: TRBJ1-1; V gene: TRBV4-1; D gene: TRBD1; CDR3 DNA: TGCGCCAGCAGCCAAGGGGCAGGGGGCTATGAGGACACTGAAGCTTTCTTT; CDR3 protein: CASSQGAGGYEDTEAFF
clone size: many; CDR3 length: 15; J gene: TRBJ2-5; V gene: TRBV7-9; D gene: -; CDR3 DNA: TGTGCCAGCAGCTTAAGGGAGCACAGGCAAGAGACCCAGTACTTC; CDR3 protein: CASSLREHRQETQYF
clone size: many; CDR3 length: 15; J gene: TRBJ2-3; V gene: TRBV7-3; D gene: TRBD2; CDR3 DNA: TGTGCCAGCAGCTTAACAAGCGGGATAATTGATACGCAGTATTTT; CDR3 protein: CASSLTSGIIDTQYF
clone size: -; CDR3 length: 16; J gene: TRBJ2-6; V gene: TRBV20-1; D gene: TRBD2; CDR3 DNA: TGCAGTGCTGCCAGCGGGATTAGCTCTGGGGCCAACGTCCTGACTTTC; CDR3 protein: CSAASGISSGANVLTF
clone size: many; CDR3 length: 14; J gene: TRBJ2-7; V gene: TRBV10-3; D gene: TRBD1; CDR3 DNA: TGTGCCATCAAAACCGGCGAGGGGGCGAGCGAGCAGTACTTC; CDR3 protein: CAIKTGEGASEQYF
clone size: many; CDR3 length: 16; J gene: TRBJ2-1; V gene: TRBV14; D gene: -; CDR3 DNA: TGTGCCAGCAGCCAAGATATGTTCAGCTCCTACAATGAGCAGTTCTTC; CDR3 protein: CASSQDMFSSYNEQFF
clone size: many; CDR3 length: 15; J gene: TRBJ2-2; V gene: TRBV20-1; D gene: -; CDR3 DNA: TGCAGTGCTAGAGGGCCACAGGGGGGGACCGGGGAGCTGTTTTTT; CDR3 protein: CSARGPQGGTGELFF
clone size: once; CDR3 length: 17; J gene: TRBJ1-5; V gene: TRBV6-5; D gene: -; CDR3 DNA: TGTGCCAGCAGTTACTCGTTTCAGATTAATAGCAATCAGCCCCAGCATTTT; CDR3 protein: CASSYSFQINSNQPQHF
clone size: many; CDR3 length: 13; J gene: TRBJ2-3; V gene: TRBV28; D gene: -; CDR3 DNA: TGTGCCAGCAGTGGGAGGTTGACAGATACGCAGTATTTT; CDR3 protein: CASSGRLTDTQYF
clone size: many; CDR3 length: 12; J gene: TRBJ2-7; V gene: TRBV29-1; D gene: -; CDR3 DNA: TGCAGCGCTGCAGGGGACTCCTACGAGCAGTACTTC; CDR3 protein: CSAAGDSYEQYF
clone size: -; CDR3 length: 11; J gene: TRBJ1-1; V gene: TRBV11-1; D gene: -; CDR3 DNA: TGTGCCAGCAGCTTCAACACTGAAGCTTTCTTT; CDR3 protein: CASSFNTEAFF
clone size: many; CDR3 length: 14; J gene: TRBJ2-7; V gene: TRBV20-1; D gene: -; CDR3 DNA: TGCAGTGCCGTAGGCTATGGAAGGGGCCACGAGCAGTACTTC; CDR3 protein: CSAVGYGRGHEQYF
clone size: many; CDR3 length: 12; J gene: TRBJ2-7; V gene: TRBV27; D gene: -; CDR3 DNA: TGTGCCAGCACCGGAAGCTCCTACGAGCAGTACTTC; CDR3 protein: CASTGSSYEQYF
clone size: many; CDR3 length: 18; J gene: TRBJ2-5; V gene: TRBV12-3/TRBV12-4; D gene: TRBD1; CDR3 DNA: TGTGCCAGCAGTTCGCGACGGGACAGCCTTGACACACAAGAGACCCAGTACTTC; CDR3 protein: CASSSRRDSLDTQETQYF
clone size: -; CDR3 length: 12; J gene: TRBJ2-1; V gene: TRBV19; D gene: -; CDR3 DNA: TGTGCCAGTAGTATAGACCGGAGTGTGCAGTTCTTC; CDR3 protein: CASSIDRSVQFF
clone size: many; CDR3 length: 16; J gene: TRBJ2-1; V gene: TRBV5-1; D gene: -; CDR3 DNA: TGCGCCAGCAGCCAGCCCCTCCGGACAGCAGACAATGAGCAGTTCTTC; CDR3 protein: CASSQPLRTADNEQFF
clone size: many; CDR3 length: 11; J gene: TRBJ2-7; V gene: TRBV7-2; D gene: -; CDR3 DNA: TGTGCCAGCAGCCGGAACTACGAGCAGTACTTC; CDR3 protein: CASSRNYEQYF
clone size: many; CDR3 length: 13; J gene: TRBJ2-5; V gene: TRBV5-1; D gene: -; CDR3 DNA: TGCGCCAGCTTACTAGACGGGCAAGAGACCCAGTACTTC; CDR3 protein: CASLLDGQETQYF
clone size: many; CDR3 length: 14; J gene: TRBJ1-6; V gene: TRBV28; D gene: TRBD1; CDR3 DNA: TGTGCCGGAAACAAACAGGGGGCACATTCACCCCTCCACTTT; CDR3 protein: CAGNKQGAHSPLHF
clone size: many; CDR3 length: 13; J gene: TRBJ2-7; V gene: TRBV12-3/TRBV12-4; D gene: -; CDR3 DNA: TGTGCCAGCAGTTTAGGCGGGGGCCGGGAGCAGTACTTC; CDR3 protein: CASSLGGGREQYF
clone size: many; CDR3 length: 15; J gene: TRBJ2-1; V gene: TRBV7-3; D gene: -; CDR3 DNA: TGTGCCAGCAGCTTAACCAGGAGCTCCTACAATGAGCAGTTCTTC; CDR3 protein: CASSLTRSSYNEQFF
clone size: many; CDR3 length: 15; J gene: TRBJ2-4; V gene: TRBV7-2; D gene: TRBD1; CDR3 DNA: TGTGCCAGCAGCATGACAGGGGGAAGTGGAAACATTCAGTACTTC; CDR3 protein: CASSMTGGSGNIQYF
clone size: many; CDR3 length: 14; J gene: TRBJ1-1; V gene: TRBV12-3/TRBV12-4; D gene: -; CDR3 DNA: TGTGCCAGCAGTTTTGGGGGGGGAGCGGAAAAAGCTTTCTTT; CDR3 protein: CASSFGGGAEKAFF
clone size: -; CDR3 length: 14; J gene: TRBJ1-4; V gene: TRBV30; D gene: -; CDR3 DNA: TGTGCCTGGAGTGGCCCACCCCGAGGTGAAAAACTGTTTTTT; CDR3 protein: CAWSGPPRGEKLFF
clone size: -; CDR3 length: 16; J gene: TRBJ2-3; V gene: TRBV11-2; D gene: TRBD2; CDR3 DNA: TGTGCCAGCTTATCCTTGCTGCGGGGGAGTACAGATACGCAGTATTTT; CDR3 protein: CASLSLLRGSTDTQYF
clone size: many; CDR3 length: 15; J gene: TRBJ2-1; V gene: TRBV3-1; D gene: TRBD1; CDR3 DNA: TGTGCCAGCAGCCAGGGACAGGGGGCGAGGAATGAGCAGTTCTTC; CDR3 protein: CASSQGQGARNEQFF
clone size: many; CDR3 length: 13; J gene: TRBJ1-1; V gene: TRBV20-1; D gene: TRBD1; CDR3 DNA: TGCAGTGCTAGACCGACAGGGGCCACTGAAGCTTTCTTT; CDR3 protein: CSARPTGATEAFF